This T cell receptor (beta chain) was captured by sequencing in a study of T cells in women clearing cervical HPV infection. Study-level background: Cases: HPV16-related CIN3 or worse on histology, a couple of invasive cancers. Study conclusions and caveats: Repertoire richness, not evenness, was significantly elevated in CIN3+ cases versus controls. A classifier using richness and V gene abundances reached an AUC of over 0.75.

Note on this clone: The target antigen is unknown. Read sequence stops 3 residues before the CDR3 end, and the germline J gene provides the missing end.

TCRdb's copy holds only in-frame clones and misses some; the assay was immunoSEQ multiplex PCR. The sample totals about 16,000 clones. Trimming pared 1 base from V and 7 bases from J, leaving 17 bases between. This CDR3 has 15 residues. Germline V gives CDR1 SGHRS, CDR2 YFSETQ. This receptor was identified in a woman aged 18 to 75 with a cervical HPV16 infection that either progressed to CIN3+ or cleared (not recorded which). Sequencing was performed on blood buffy coat. J is TRBJ1-2 and V is TRBV5-1; D remains unclear. CDR3 in amino acids: CASSLSGEAGVGYTF. The CDR3 DNA, read in part, is TGCGCCAGCAGCTTGAGCGGGGAAGCCGGTGTTGGC.